The next 28 T cell receptor beta chains were all read from a single sample in a study of CD8 T cells in Susac syndrome. RNA was extracted with the RNeasy kit, and a quantity of roughly 0.5 to 1 ug was reverse transcribed using random hexamers. TCRdb passed the immunoSEQ multiplex PCR reads through MiXCR, listing each CDR3 protein once. The table shows roughly 200,000 distinct CDR3 sequences, with about 95% occurring only once. The sample consisted of CD4+ T cells from PBMCs. The origin of the receptors is a human donor in good health.

V and J are TRBV6-6 and TRBJ1-5; 7 nucleotides line up with TRBD1. The V gene end was trimmed by 6 bases and the J gene end by 7 bases; junction bases not matched to a gene: 6. This CDR3 comprises 13 residues. Germline CDR1 reads MNHNY; CDR2 reads SVGAGI (reference sequence). CDR3 protein: CASSHPDRQPQHF. The CDR3 bases are TGTGCCAGCAGCCACCCGGACAGGCAGCCCCAGCATTTT.

V gene TRBV29-1 combines with J gene TRBJ1-1; D gene ambiguous. V gave up 1 base and J gave up 0 bases, with 6 bases separating them. CDR3 length equals 13 residues. Per the germline V gene, CDR1 is SQVTM and CDR2 is ANQGSEA. CDR3 in amino acids: CSVEGRLNTEAFF. The CDR3 DNA reads as TGCAGCGTTGAAGGGCGGTTGAACACTGAAGCTTTCTTT.

CDR3 residues: CSANPAGSQETQYF. The CDR3 DNA reads TGCAGTGCTAATCCAGCGGGGAGCCAAGAGACCCAGTACTTC. The chain carries TRBV20-1 and TRBJ2-5; 7 nucleotides agree with TRBD2. The V gene's germline CDR1 is DFQATT and CDR2 SNEGSKA (reference sequence). The CDR3 is made up of 14 amino acids. V gave up 4 bases and J gave up 1 base; unmatched junction bases: 6.

The chain has TRBV7-2 and TRBJ1-2; no clear D gene. The CDR3 is made up of 14 amino acids. V shed 4 bases and J shed 8 bases, with 17 bases lying between them. Germline V gives CDR1 SGHTA, CDR2 FQGNSA. CDR3 DNA: TGTGCCAGCAGCTCGGCTGTCCGGGGTGACGGCTACACCTTC. Translation: CASSSAVRGDGYTF.

The V gene is TRBV20-1, the J gene TRBJ2-1, with D possibly being TRBD1 (7 bases). Trimming removed 3 bases at V and 10 bases at J, with 13 bases between. Germline lookup yields CDR1 DFQATT and CDR2 SNEGSKA (reference sequence). This CDR3 contains 12 residues. The CDR3, as DNA: TGCAGTGCTAGGGAGGGACAGCGCGAGCAGTTCTTC. The encoded protein is CSAREGQREQFF.

This clonotype was observed once. The chain joins TRBV12-3 or TRBV12-4 to TRBJ2-5, with TRBD2 identical over 10 bases. The junction had 5 bases not matched to a gene; V was cut back by 4 bases and J by 0 bases. The CDR3 consists of 16 residues. The CDR3 reads CASSSLAGAYQETQYF. In nucleotides, the CDR3 is TGTGCCAGCAGTTCCCTAGCGGGGGCCTACCAAGAGACCCAGTACTTC.

The chain is built from TRBV7-2 and TRBJ1-5; D call uncertain. The ends were cut back, 2 bases at V and 7 bases at J, with 15 bases in the middle. Germline V gives CDR1 SGHTA, CDR2 FQGNSA. The CDR3 length is 15 residues. CDR3 region: CASSLRSGSGQPQHF. The CDR3 coding sequence is TGTGCCAGCAGCTTAAGATCGGGCTCCGGGCAGCCCCAGCATTTT.

V and J are TRBV6-2 or TRBV6-3 and TRBJ1-5; maybe TRBD1 (5 bases). Germline V CDR1 and CDR2: MNHEY, SVGEGT. V lost 11 bases to trimming and J lost 0 bases, with 8 bases between them. The CDR3 has 12 residues. CDR3 DNA: TGTGCCGCCAGGGATAGCAATCAGCCCCAGCATTTT. Amino acid sequence: CAARDSNQPQHF.

The chain joins TRBV27 to TRBJ2-3; no clear D. Trimming took off 5 bases at V and 3 bases at J, with 12 bases between the two ends. CDR3 size: 14 residues. Looked up from germline, CDR1 is MNHEY and CDR2 is SMNVEV (reference sequence). CDR3 in amino acids: CASSPRMRTDTQYF. DNA of the CDR3: TGTGCCAGCAGTCCTCGGATGAGGACAGATACGCAGTATTTT.

This clonotype was observed a single time. The V gene is TRBV11-2, the J gene TRBJ2-7; D is ambiguous. Germline-derived CDR1 and CDR2 are SGHAT and FQNNGV. V dropped 3 bases and J dropped 5 bases, with 11 bases sitting between them. The CDR3 contains 13 residues. CDR3: CASSFVRSNEQYF. The CDR3 DNA sequence: TGTGCCAGCAGCTTTGTTAGGAGTAACGAGCAGTACTTC.

V gene TRBV18 combines with J gene TRBJ2-1, with a weak D call TRBD2 (5 bases). CDR1 is KGHSH and CDR2 is LQKENI in the germline V gene. The CDR3 contains 16 residues. Trimming stripped 3 bases from V and 8 bases from J, with 20 bases between. This CDR3 reads CASSPILAGGRHEQFF. The CDR3 DNA reads TGTGCCAGCTCACCGATCTTAGCCGGAGGTAGGCATGAGCAGTTCTTC.

The chain employs TRBV29-1 and TRBJ2-1; no reliable D call. V was trimmed by 2 bases and J by 4 bases, leaving 9 bases between them. Germline V lookup: CDR1 SQVTM, CDR2 ANQGSEA. The CDR3 totals 13 residues. The CDR3 DNA is TGCAGCGTTGAATTGGTCCAGTACAATGAGCAGTTCTTC. Translated: CSVELVQYNEQFF.

V gene TRBV15 combines with J gene TRBJ2-1; possibly TRBD1 or TRBD2 for D (6 bases each). This CDR3 has 15 amino acids. CDR1 LNHNV and CDR2 YYDKDF come from the germline V gene (reference sequence). V dropped 6 bases and J dropped 4 bases, with 16 bases sitting between them. CDR3 sequence reads: CATRFGGGGYNEQFF. CDR3 nucleotides: TGTGCCACCAGGTTCGGCGGAGGGGGTTACAATGAGCAGTTCTTC.

This chain links TRBV4-3 with TRBJ2-7; D unresolved. The germline V and J ends were trimmed by 0 bases and 1 base, with 10 bases remaining between them. Germline V gives CDR1 LGHNA, CDR2 YSLEER. This CDR3 region has 15 residues. Here the CDR3 DNA reads TGCGCCAGCAGCCAAGACAGGACCATATCCTACGAGCAGTACTTC. Its translation is CASSQDRTISYEQYF.

The chain recombines TRBV3-1 with TRBJ1-5, with D unresolved. Trimming removed 5 bases from V and 2 bases from J, with 13 bases in between. The CDR3 loop spans 15 amino acids. Per the germline V gene, CDR1 is LGHDT and CDR2 is YNNKEL (reference sequence). The CDR3 protein is CASSRQPGGNQPQHF. The CDR3 bases are TGTGCCAGCAGCAGGCAGCCCGGGGGCAATCAGCCCCAGCATTTT.

This chain joins TRBV9 and TRBJ1-5; 8 bases are a match to TRBD1. The CDR3 sequence is 16 residues long. V lost 0 bases to trimming and J lost 3 bases; unmatched junction nucleotides: 5. Germline V gene sequence: CDR1 SGDLS, CDR2 YYNGEE. CDR3 sequence: CASSVGTGRNNQPQHF. In DNA form, the CDR3 reads TGTGCCAGCAGCGTAGGGACAGGGAGGAACAATCAGCCCCAGCATTTT.

The genes are TRBV7-2 and TRBJ1-2, with D hard to call. The V end was cut by 3 bases, the J end by 8 bases, with 10 bases between. The CDR3 is 12 amino acids. CDR1 is SGHTA, CDR2 FQGNSA, per germline. CDR3 sequence: CASSLGSGGYTF. CDR3 DNA sequence: TGTGCCAGCAGCTTGGGGTCGGGAGGCTACACCTTC.

This clonotype was recorded once. The rearrangement links TRBV9 to TRBJ2-1, with 8 bases matching TRBD2. J was trimmed by 7 bases and V by 2 bases; bases with no gene match: 8. CDR1 and CDR2 (germline): SGDLS, YYNGEE. The CDR3 totals 15 residues. CDR3 DNA sequence: TGTGCCAGCAGCGTTTCAGCGGGAGTGAATAATGAGCAGTTCTTC. The encoded protein is CASSVSAGVNNEQFF.

V usage is TRBV23-1 and J usage is TRBJ1-5; D perhaps matches TRBD1 (5 bases). TRBV23-1 is marked as an open reading frame, function uncertain. This CDR3 is 17 amino acids long. The V and J ends lost 0 bases and 5 bases respectively, with 17 bases between them. As DNA, the CDR3 is TGCGCCAGCAGTCAATCGCCCAGCAGGGTTGAGGATCAGCCCCAGCATTTT. This sequence encodes CASSQSPSRVEDQPQHF.

V gene TRBV20-1 combines with J gene TRBJ2-7; D remains ambiguous. The CDR3 runs to 14 residues. Germline CDR1 and CDR2: DFQATT and SNEGSKA (reference sequence). V was clipped by 2 bases and J by 0 bases, with 11 bases between them. The CDR3 spells CSARRFPSSYEQYV. The CDR3 nucleotides are TGCAGTGCTAGAAGGTTCCCTAGCTCCTACGAGCAGTACGTC.

The rearrangement links TRBV9 to TRBJ2-1, with TRBD2 identical over 7 bases. This CDR3 is 15 amino acids long. Looked up from germline, CDR1 is SGDLS and CDR2 is YYNGEE. The trim removed 2 bases at V and 4 bases at J, leaving 6 bases unmatched. The CDR3 is CASSVSSGTYNEQFF. Here the CDR3 DNA reads TGTGCCAGCAGCGTGTCGAGCGGGACGTACAATGAGCAGTTCTTC.

The gene calls are TRBV9 and TRBJ2-6; 7 bases are shared with TRBD1. Germline CDR1 is SGDLS and CDR2 is YYNGEE. The CDR3 contains 17 residues. V shed 2 bases, J shed 0 bases, and the junction held 5 bases outside the gene matches. This CDR3 is CASSVRDSLSGANVLTF. The CDR3 coding sequence is TGTGCCAGCAGCGTTCGGGACAGCCTCTCTGGGGCCAACGTCCTGACTTTC.

The chain uses TRBV5-1 and TRBJ2-4; TRBD1 matches 7 bases. The V and J ends lost 4 bases and 0 bases, in that order; junction bases with no gene match: 10. CDR3 length equals 17 residues. CDR1 and CDR2 from the germline V gene are SGHRS and YFSETQ. This chain's CDR3 is CASSHNPGQLAKNIQYF. CDR3 coding DNA: TGCGCCAGCAGCCACAATCCGGGACAGCTAGCCAAAAACATTCAGTACTTC.

This chain links TRBV3-1 with TRBJ2-5, with 9 positions matching TRBD2. V was pared by 5 bases and J by 4 bases, with 8 bases of the junction left unmatched. Germline-derived CDR1 and CDR2 are LGHDT and YNNKEL (reference sequence). CDR3 length equals 15 residues. This CDR3 reads CASSGLAGVAETQYF. CDR3 DNA sequence: TGTGCCAGCAGCGGATTAGCGGGAGTGGCAGAGACCCAGTACTTC.

This clonotype was seen just once. Because it lacks the conserved phenylalanine or tryptophan at the end, this CDR3 is likely a read error. Because the CDR3's place on the DNA is in doubt, the DNA is left out and the CDR3 is given as listed by TCRdb. The rearrangement links TRBV12-3 or TRBV12-4 to TRBJ2-1. The CDR3 has 9 amino acids, counting both end residues. The CDR3 is CASSLVCRI.

The rearrangement links TRBV15 to TRBJ2-7, with 14 bases matching TRBD2. The germline CDR1 and CDR2 sequences are LNHNV and YYDKDF (reference sequence). With 3 bases clipped from V and 0 bases from J, the junction kept 7 bases outside the gene matches. The CDR3 is 18 residues long. The CDR3 protein is CATSRTGLAGGPSYEQYF. CDR3 nucleotide sequence: TGTGCCACCAGCAGGACAGGACTAGCGGGGGGCCCCTCCTACGAGCAGTACTTC.

The chain employs TRBV4-3 and TRBJ2-3; D is unclear. Germline V gives CDR1 LGHNA, CDR2 YSLEER. Trimming removed 3 bases at V and 0 bases at J, with 4 bases between. The CDR3 totals 13 residues. The CDR3 spells CASSHLSTDTQYF. CDR3 coding DNA: TGCGCCAGCAGCCACCTTAGCACAGATACGCAGTATTTT.

The chain joins TRBV20-1 to TRBJ2-2; 7 bases map to TRBD2. The CDR3 sequence is 16 residues long. Unmatched junction bases numbered 6, after V lost 0 bases and J lost 2 bases. Germline-derived CDR1 and CDR2 are DFQATT and SNEGSKA (reference sequence). CDR3 nucleotide sequence: TGCAGTGCTAGAGATGTAAGCGGGGACAACACCGGGGAGCTGTTTTTT. Translated, it gives CSARDVSGDNTGELFF.